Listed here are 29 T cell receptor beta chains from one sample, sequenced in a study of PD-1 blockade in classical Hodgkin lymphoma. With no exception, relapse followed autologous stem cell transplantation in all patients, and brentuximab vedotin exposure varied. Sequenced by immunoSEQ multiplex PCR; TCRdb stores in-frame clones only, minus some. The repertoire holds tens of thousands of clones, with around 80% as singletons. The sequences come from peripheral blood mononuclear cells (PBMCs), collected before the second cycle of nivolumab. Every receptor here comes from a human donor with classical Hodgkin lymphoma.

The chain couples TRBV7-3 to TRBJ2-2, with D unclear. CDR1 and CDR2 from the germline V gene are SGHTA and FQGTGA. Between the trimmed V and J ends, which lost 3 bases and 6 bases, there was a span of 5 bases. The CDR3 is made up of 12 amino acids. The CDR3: CASSFPPGELFF. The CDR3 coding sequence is TGTGCCAGCAGCTTTCCTCCCGGGGAGCTGTTTTTT.

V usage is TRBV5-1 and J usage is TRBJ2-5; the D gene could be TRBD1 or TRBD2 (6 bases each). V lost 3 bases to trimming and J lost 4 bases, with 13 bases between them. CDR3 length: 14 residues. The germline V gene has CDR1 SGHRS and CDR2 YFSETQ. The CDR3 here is CASSWGARVETQYF. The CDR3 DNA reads TGCGCCAGCAGCTGGGGGGCCAGGGTAGAGACCCAGTACTTC.

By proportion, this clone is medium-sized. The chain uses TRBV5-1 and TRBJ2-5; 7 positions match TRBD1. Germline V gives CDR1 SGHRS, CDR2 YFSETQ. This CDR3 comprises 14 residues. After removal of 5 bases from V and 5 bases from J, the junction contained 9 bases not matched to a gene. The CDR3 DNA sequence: TGCGCCAGCAGGTTACAGGGGAACATGGAGACCCAGTACTTC. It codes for CASRLQGNMETQYF.

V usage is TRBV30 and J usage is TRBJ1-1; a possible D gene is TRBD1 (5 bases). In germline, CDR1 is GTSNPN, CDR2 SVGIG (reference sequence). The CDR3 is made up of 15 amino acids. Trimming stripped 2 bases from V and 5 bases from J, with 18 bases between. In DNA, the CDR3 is TGTGCCTGGAGTCCTCTCGGGACTGAGAGAACTGAAGCTTTCTTT. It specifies CAWSPLGTERTEAFF.

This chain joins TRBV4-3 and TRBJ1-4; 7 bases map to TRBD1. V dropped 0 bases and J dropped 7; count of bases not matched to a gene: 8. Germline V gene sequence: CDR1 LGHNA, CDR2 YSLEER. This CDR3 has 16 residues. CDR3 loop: CASSQDRAGGGEKLFF. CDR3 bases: TGCGCCAGCAGCCAAGATCGGGCAGGGGGAGGTGAAAAACTGTTTTTT.

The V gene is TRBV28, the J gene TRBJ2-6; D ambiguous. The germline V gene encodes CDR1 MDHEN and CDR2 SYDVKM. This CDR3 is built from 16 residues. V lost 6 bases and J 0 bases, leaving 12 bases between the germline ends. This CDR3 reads CASSQSYFSGANVLTF. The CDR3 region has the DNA TGTGCCAGCAGCCAATCCTACTTCTCTGGGGCCAACGTCCTGACTTTC.

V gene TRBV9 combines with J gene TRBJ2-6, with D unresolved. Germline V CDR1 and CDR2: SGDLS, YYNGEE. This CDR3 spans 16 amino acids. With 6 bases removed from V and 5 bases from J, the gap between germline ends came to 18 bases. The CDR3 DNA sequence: TGTGCCAGCATCACACTCAAACAAAGTCGGGCCAACGTCCTGACTTTC. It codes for CASITLKQSRANVLTF. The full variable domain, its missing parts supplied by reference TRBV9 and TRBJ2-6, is DSGVTQTPKHLITATGQRVTLRCSPRSGDLSVYWYQQSLDQGLQFLIQYYNGEERAKGNILERFSAQQFPDLHSELNLSSLELGDSALYFCASITLKQSRANVLTFGAGSRLTVL.

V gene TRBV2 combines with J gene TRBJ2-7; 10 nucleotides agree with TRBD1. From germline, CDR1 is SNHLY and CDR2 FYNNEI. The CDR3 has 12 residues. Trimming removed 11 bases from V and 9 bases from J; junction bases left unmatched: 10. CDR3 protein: CAASTDRGTQYF. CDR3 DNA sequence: TGTGCCGCCTCCACGGACAGGGGGACGCAGTACTTC.

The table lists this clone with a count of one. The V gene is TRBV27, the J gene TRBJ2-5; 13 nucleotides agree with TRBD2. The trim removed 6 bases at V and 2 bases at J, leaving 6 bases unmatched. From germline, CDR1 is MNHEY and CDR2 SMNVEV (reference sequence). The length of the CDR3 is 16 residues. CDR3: CASRSLGLAGQETQYF. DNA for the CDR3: TGTGCCAGCAGGAGTTTGGGACTAGCGGGGCAAGAGACCCAGTACTTC.

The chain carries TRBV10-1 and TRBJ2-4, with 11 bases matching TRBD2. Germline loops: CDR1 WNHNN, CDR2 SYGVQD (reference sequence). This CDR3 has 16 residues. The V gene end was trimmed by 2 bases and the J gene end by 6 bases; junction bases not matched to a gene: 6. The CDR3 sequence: CASSETSGRGRNIQYF. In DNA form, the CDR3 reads TGCGCCAGCAGTGAGACTAGCGGGAGAGGAAGAAACATTCAGTACTTC.

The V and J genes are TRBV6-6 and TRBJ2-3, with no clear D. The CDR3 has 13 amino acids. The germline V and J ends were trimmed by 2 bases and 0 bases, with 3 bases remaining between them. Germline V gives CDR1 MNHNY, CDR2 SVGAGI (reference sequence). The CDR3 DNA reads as TGTGCCAGCAGTTACGTGAGCACAGATACGCAGTATTTT. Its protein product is CASSYVSTDTQYF.

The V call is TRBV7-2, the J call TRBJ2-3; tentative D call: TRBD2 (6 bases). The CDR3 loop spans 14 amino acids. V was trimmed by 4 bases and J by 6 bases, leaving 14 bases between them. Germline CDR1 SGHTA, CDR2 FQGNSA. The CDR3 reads CASSSFSGRDTQYF. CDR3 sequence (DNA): TGTGCCAGCAGCTCCTTCTCGGGGAGGGATACGCAGTATTTT. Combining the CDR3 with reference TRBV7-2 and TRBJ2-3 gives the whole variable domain GAGVSQSPSNKVTEKGKDVELRCDPISGHTALYWYRQSLGQGLEFLIYFQGNSAPDKSGLPSDRFSAERTGGSVSTLTIQRTQQEDSAVYLCASSSFSGRDTQYFGPGTRLTVL.

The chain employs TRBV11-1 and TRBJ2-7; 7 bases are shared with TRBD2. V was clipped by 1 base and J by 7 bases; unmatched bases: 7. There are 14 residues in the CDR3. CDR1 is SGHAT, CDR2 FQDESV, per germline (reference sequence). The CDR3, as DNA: TGTGCCAGCAGCTTAGTGGCGGGAGTTGATGAGCAGTACTTC. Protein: CASSLVAGVDEQYF.

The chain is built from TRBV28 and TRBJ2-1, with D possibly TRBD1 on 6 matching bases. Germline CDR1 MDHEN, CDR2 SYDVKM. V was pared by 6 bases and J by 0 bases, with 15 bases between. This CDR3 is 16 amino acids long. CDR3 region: CASSSHRESSYNEQFF. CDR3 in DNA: TGTGCCAGCAGCTCTCACAGGGAAAGCTCCTACAATGAGCAGTTCTTC.

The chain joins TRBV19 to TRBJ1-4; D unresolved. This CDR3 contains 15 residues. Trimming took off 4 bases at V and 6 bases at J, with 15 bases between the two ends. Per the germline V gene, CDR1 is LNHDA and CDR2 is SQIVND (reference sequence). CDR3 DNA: TGTGCCAGTAGTACCCAGGCCGCCGGGGATGAAAAACTGTTTTTT. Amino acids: CASSTQAAGDEKLFF.

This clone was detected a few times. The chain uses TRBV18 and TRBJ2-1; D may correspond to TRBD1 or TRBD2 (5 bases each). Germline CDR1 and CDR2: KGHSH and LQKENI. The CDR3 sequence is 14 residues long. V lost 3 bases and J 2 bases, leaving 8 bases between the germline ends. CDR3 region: CASSPGTTYNEQFF. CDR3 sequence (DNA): TGTGCCAGCTCACCCGGGACGACCTACAATGAGCAGTTCTTC.

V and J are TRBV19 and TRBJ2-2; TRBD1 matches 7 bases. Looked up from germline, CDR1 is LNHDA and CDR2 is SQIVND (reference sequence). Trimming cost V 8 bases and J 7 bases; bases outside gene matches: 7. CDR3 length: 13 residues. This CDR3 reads CASRPTGLGELFF. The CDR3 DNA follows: TGTGCCAGTCGCCCGACAGGGCTCGGGGAGCTGTTTTTT.

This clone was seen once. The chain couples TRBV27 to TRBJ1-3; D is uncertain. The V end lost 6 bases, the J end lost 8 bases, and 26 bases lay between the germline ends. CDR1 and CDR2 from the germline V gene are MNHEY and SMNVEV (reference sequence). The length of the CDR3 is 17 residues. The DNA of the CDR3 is TGTGCCAGCAGCCCATTGGGGTGGTCGCCGATAGGAGACACCATATATTTT. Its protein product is CASSPLGWSPIGDTIYF.

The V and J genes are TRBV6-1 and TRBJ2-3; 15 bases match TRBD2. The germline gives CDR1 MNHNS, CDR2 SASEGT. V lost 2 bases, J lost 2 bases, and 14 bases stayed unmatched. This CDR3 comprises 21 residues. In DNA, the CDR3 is TGTGCCAGCAGTGAAATTCCACGGACTAGCGGGAGGGCCAAAGTCACAGATACGCAGTATTTT. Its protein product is CASSEIPRTSGRAKVTDTQYF.

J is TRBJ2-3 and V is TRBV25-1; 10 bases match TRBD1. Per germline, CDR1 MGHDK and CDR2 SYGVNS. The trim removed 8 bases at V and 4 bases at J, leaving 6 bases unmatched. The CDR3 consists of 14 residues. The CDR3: CASRTGTGADTQYF. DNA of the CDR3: TGTGCCAGCCGGACCGGGACAGGGGCAGATACGCAGTATTTT.

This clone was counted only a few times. DNA for the CDR3: TGTGCCAGCAGTTTGAGAAACTATGGCTACACCTTC. Translated, it gives CASSLRNYGYTF. The chain employs TRBV28 and TRBJ1-2; D remains ambiguous. Germline CDR1 MDHEN, CDR2 SYDVKM. The CDR3 is made up of 12 amino acids. The V gene lost 3 bases and the J gene lost 2 bases, with 4 bases spanning the gap.

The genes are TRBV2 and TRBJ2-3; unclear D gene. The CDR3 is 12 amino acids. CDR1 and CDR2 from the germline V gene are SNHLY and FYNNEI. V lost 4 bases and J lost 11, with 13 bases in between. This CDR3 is CASSARTRRQYF. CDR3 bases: TGTGCCAGCAGTGCCCGGACCAGAAGGCAGTATTTT. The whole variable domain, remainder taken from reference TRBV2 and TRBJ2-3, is EPEVTQTPSHQVTQMGQEVILRCVPISNHLYFYWYRQILGQKVEFLVSFYNNEISEKSEIFDDQFSVERPDGSNFTLKIRSTKLEDSAMYFCASSARTRRQYFGPGTRLTVL.

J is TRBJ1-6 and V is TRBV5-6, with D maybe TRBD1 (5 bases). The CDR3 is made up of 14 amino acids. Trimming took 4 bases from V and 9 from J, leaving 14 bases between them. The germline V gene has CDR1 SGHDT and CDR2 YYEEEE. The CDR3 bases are TGTGCCAGCAGCATCACGGGGCTGAGTTCACCCCTCCACTTT. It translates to CASSITGLSSPLHF.

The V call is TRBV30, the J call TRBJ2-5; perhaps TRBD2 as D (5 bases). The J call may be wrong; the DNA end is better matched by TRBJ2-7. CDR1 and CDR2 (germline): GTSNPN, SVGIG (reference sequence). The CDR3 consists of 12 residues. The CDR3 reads CAWRPTTYEQYF. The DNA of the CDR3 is TGTGCCTGGAGACCGACTACCTACGAGCAGTACTTC.

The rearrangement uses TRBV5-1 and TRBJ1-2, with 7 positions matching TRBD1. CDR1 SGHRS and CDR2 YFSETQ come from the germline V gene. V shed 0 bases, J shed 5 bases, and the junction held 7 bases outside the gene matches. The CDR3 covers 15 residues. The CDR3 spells CASSLGTGVGYGYTF. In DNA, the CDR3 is TGCGCCAGCAGCTTGGGGACAGGTGTTGGGTATGGCTACACCTTC.

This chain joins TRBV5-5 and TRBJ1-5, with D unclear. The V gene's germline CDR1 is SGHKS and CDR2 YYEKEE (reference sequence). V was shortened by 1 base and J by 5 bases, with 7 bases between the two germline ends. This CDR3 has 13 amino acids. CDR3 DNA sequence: TGTGCCAGCAGCTTGAGTTTTGATCAGCCCCAGCATTTT. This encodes CASSLSFDQPQHF.

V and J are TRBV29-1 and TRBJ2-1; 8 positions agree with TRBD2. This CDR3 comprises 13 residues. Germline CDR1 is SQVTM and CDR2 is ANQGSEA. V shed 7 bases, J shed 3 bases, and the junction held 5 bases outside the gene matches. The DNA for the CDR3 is TGCAGCGAAGCTAGCGGGCACTACAATGAGCAGTTCTTC. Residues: CSEASGHYNEQFF.

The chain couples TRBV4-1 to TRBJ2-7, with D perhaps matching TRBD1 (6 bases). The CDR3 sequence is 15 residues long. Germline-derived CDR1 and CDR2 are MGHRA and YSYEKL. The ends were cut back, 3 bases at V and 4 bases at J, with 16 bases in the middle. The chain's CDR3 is CASSQHRATEYEQYF. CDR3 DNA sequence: TGCGCCAGCAGCCAGCACAGGGCAACAGAATACGAGCAGTACTTC.

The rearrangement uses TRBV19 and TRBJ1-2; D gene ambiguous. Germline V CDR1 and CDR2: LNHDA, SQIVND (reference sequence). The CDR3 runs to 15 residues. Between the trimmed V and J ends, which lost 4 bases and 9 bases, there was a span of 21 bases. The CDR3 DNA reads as TGTGCCAGTAGTACCCGGACGGAGGGCAGAGTGAGCTACACCTTC. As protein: CASSTRTEGRVSYTF. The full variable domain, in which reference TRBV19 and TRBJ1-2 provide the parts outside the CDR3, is DGGITQSPKYLFRKEGQNVTLSCEQNLNHDAMYWYRQDPGQGLRLIYYSQIVNDFQKGDIAEGYSVSREKKESFPLTVTSAQKNPTAFYLCASSTRTEGRVSYTFGSGTRLTVV.